This T cell receptor (beta chain) was profiled in a study of cytomegalovirus exposure and HLA in healthy donors. Study conclusions and caveats: Accurate predictions that matched the HLA-A and HLA-B alleles of most subjects were reportedly made from TCR beta sequences. Common viral pathogens seemed, in a later analysis, to connect with several of the most significant clusters.

As for this clone: No antigen is known for it.

The PCR had 60 Vbeta and 13 Jbeta primers. Measured with immunoSEQ multiplex PCR; TCRdb has only the in-frame clones, and not every one. The sample contains about 200,000 clones, approximately 78% of which appear only once. The length of the CDR3 is 16 residues. The germline CDR1 and CDR2 sequences are MDHEN and SYDVKM. Trimming at V came to 2 bases and at J to 4 bases, leaving 6 bases not matched to a gene. Sequencing was carried out using PBMCs. J is TRBJ2-5 and V is TRBV28; 11 bases agree with TRBD2. This TCR came from a woman in her late teens or twenties in good health and CMV-seronegative. This chain's CDR3 is CASSLQTSGRGETQYF. Here the CDR3 DNA reads TGTGCCAGCAGTTTACAAACTAGCGGGAGAGGAGAGACCCAGTACTTC.